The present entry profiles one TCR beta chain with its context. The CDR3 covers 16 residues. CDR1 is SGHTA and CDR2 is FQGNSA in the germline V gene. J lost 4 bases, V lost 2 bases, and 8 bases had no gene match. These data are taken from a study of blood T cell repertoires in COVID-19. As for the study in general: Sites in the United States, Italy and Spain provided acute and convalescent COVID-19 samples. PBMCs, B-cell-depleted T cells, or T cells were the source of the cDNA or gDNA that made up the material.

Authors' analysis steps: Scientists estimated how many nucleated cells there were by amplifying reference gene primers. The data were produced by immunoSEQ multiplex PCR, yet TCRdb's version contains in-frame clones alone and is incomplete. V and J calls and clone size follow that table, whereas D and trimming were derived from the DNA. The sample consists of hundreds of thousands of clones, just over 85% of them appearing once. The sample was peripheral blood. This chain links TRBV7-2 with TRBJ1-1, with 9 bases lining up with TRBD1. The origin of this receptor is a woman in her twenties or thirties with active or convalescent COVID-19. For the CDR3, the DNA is TGTGCCAGCAGCTTATGGGCACAGGGGGCCGTCACTGAAGCTTTCTTT. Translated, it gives CASSLWAQGAVTEAFF. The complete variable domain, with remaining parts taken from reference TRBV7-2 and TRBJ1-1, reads GAGVSQSPSNKVTEKGKDVELRCDPISGHTALYWYRQSLGQGLEFLIYFQGNSAPDKSGLPSDRFSAERTGGSVSTLTIQRTQQEDSAVYLCASSLWAQGAVTEAFFGQGTRLTVV.